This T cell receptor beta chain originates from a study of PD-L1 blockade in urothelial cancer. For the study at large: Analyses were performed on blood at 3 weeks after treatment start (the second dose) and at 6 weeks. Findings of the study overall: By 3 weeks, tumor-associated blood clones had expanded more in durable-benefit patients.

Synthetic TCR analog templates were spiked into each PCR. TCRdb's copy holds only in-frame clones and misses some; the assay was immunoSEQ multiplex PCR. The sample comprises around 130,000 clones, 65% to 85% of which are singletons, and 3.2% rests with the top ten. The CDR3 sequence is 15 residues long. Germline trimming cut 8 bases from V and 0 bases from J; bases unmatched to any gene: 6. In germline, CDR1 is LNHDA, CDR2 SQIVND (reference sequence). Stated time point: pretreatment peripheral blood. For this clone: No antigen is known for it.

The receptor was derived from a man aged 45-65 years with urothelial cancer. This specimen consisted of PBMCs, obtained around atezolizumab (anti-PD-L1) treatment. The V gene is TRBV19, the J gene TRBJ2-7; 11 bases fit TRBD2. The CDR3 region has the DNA TGTGCCAGTCGTGTAGCGGGAGGGAGCTCCTACGAGCAGTACTTC. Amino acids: CASRVAGGSSYEQYF.